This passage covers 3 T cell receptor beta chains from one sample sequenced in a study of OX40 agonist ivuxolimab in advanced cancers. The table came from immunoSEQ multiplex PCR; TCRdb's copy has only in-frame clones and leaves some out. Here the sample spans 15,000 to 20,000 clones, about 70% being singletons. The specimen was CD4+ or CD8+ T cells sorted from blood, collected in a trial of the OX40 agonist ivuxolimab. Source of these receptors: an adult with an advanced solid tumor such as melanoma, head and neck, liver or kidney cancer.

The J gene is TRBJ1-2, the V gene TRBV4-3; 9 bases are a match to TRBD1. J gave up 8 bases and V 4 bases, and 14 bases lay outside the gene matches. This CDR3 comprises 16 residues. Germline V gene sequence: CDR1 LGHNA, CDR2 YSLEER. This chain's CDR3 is CASSPYSGTGISGYTF. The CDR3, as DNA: TGCGCCAGCAGCCCTTATTCCGGGACAGGGATTTCGGGCTACACCTTC.

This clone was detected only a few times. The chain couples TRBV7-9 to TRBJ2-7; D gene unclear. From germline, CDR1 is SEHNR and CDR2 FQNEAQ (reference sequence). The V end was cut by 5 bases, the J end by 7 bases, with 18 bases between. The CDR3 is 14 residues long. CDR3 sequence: CASSRSDSSGEQYF. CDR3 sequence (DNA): TGTGCCAGCAGCCGAAGCGACTCGTCTGGAGAGCAGTACTTC.

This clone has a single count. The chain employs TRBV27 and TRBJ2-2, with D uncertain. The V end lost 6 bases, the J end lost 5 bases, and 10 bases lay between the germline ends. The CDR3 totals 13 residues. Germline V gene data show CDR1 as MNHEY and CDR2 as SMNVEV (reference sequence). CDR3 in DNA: TGTGCCAGCAGGAAGGGTTGGACCGGGGAGCTGTTTTTT. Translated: CASRKGWTGELFF.